The TCR beta chain described here comes from a study of blood T cells in healthy people across ages. Study results and limitations: Not knowing donor CMV status may have confounded expanded clonotype changes. Estimated diversity, derived from one million T cells, was regarded as an underestimate.

Note on this clonotype: Antigen unknown.

A second about 6 to 12 cycle PCR used barcoded and J-beta primers. Every cDNA was tagged by a template-switch adaptor with 12 random nucleotides. The study obtained at least 3 million CDR3-containing paired-end reads from every sample. Each CDR3 protein gets one entry after TCRdb re-called the 5' RACE reads with MiXCR. The top ten clones hold roughly 6.3% of a sample with roughly 1,300,000 distinct CDR3 sequences, 59% of them seen once. The sample was blood. The TCR comes from a man younger than 30 in good health.

The DNA of the CDR3 is TGTGCCAGCAGCTCCGGGACAGGCCCTAATCAGCCCCAGCATTTT. It yields the protein CASSSGTGPNQPQHF. The V gene is TRBV7-2, the J gene TRBJ1-5, with 8 positions matching TRBD1. The CDR3 contains 15 residues. CDR1 and CDR2 (germline): SGHTA, FQGNSA. Trimming at V came to 4 bases and at J to 4 bases, leaving 6 bases not matched to a gene.